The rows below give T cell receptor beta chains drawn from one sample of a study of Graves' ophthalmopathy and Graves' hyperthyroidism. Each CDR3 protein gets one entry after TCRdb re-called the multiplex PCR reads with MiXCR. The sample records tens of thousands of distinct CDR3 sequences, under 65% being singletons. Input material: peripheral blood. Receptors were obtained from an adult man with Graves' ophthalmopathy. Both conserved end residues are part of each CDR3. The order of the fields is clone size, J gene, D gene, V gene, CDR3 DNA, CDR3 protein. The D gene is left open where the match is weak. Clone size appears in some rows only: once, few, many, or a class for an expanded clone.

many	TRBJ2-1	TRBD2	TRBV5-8	TGTGCCAGCAGCGCCGGGACTAGCGGCTACAATGAGCAGTTCTTC	CASSAGTSGYNEQFF
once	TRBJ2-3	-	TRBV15	TGTGCCACCAGCAGCAGGCAGAATGGCACAGATACGCAGTATTTT	CATSSRQNGTDTQYF
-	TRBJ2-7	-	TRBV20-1	TGCAGTGCTAGAGATTTGACAGTACCTACCTACGAGCAGTACTTC	CSARDLTVPTYEQYF
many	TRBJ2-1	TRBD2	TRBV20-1	TGCAGTGCCTCCAGCGGGGGGGTGAGAAATGAGCAGTTCTTC	CSASSGGVRNEQFF
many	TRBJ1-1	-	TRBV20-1	TGCAGTGCTCCCTCCAGGAGGAACACTGAAGCTTTCTTT	CSAPSRRNTEAFF
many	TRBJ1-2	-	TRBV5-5	TGTGCCAGCAGACCCACTCCTACAGGGGGCTACACCTTC	CASRPTPTGGYTF
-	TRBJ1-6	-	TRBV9	TGTGCCAGCAGCAATTTGCGTTCACCCCTCCACTTT	CASSNLRSPLHF
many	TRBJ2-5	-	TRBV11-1	TGTGCCAGCAGCCGCAAAGAGACCCAGTACTTC	CASSRKETQYF
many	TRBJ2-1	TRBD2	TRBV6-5	TGTGCCAGCAGTTCCCTAGCGGGGGGTTACAATGAGCAGTTCTTC	CASSSLAGGYNEQFF
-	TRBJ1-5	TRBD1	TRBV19	TGTGCCAGTAGTATAGTCCGGGACAGTTCCACCAATCAGCCCCAGCATTTT	CASSIVRDSSTNQPQHF
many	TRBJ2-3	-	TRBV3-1	TGTGCCAGCAGCCCGGCGGTGACCGGTGGTACGCAGTATTTT	CASSPAVTGGTQYF
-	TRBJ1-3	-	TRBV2	TGTGCCAGCAGTCGGACCCCAAACACCATATATTTT	CASSRTPNTIYF
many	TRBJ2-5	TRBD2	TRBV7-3	TGTGCCAGCAGCCCACGAGGACGCGCAGCGGGACAAGAGACCCAGTACTTC	CASSPRGRAAGQETQYF
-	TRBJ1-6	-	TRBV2	TGTGCCAGCAGTCTCGACGGGCGGCAGGGTTCACCCCTCCACTTT	CASSLDGRQGSPLHF
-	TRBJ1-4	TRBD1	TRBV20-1	TGCAGTGCTAGGGGACAGGGAAGAGAAAAACTGTTTTTT	CSARGQGREKLFF
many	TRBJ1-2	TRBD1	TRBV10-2	TGCGCCAGCAGGCCGGACAGGCCCGGGGAGGGCTACACCTTC	CASRPDRPGEGYTF
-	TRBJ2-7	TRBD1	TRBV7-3	TGTGCCAGCAGCTTAAGTTTCTCGACAGGGGAGGCCTACGAGCAGTACTTC	CASSLSFSTGEAYEQYF
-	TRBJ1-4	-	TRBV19	TGTGCCAGTAGTATAGGAAGAACTAATGAAAAACTGTTTTTT	CASSIGRTNEKLFF
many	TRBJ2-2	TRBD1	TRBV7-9	TGTGCCAGCAGCAACCGGGACAGGGGGCGCAAGGGCACCGGGGAGCTGTTTTTT	CASSNRDRGRKGTGELFF
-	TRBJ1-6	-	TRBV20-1	TGCAGTGCTAGTCGGGGGTGGCCTGATCAGCCCCTCCACTTT	CSASRGWPDQPLHF
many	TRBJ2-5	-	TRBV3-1	TGTGCCAGCAGCCTTCGGGAGACCCAGTACTTC	CASSLRETQYF
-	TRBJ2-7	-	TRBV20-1	TGCAGTGAAGCTCGAGCCTACGAGCAGTACTTC	CSEARAYEQYF
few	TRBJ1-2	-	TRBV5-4	TGTGCCAGCAGCCCAGGACAGAACTATGGCTACACCTTC	CASSPGQNYGYTF
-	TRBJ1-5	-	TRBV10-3	TGTGCCATCAGGACGGATAGCAATCAGCCCCAGCATTTT	CAIRTDSNQPQHF
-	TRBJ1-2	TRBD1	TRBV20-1	TGCAGTGCTAGAGAGGCGGCAGGGGGCGCGAATGGCTACACCTTC	CSAREAAGGANGYTF
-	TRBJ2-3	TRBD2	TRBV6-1	TGTGCCAGCAGTGAAGGCCCGGGGGGGCTGCCAGATACGCAGTATTTT	CASSEGPGGLPDTQYF
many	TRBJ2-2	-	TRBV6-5	TGTGCCAGCAGTTACGTCGGCGGTATCACCGGGGAGCTGTTTTTT	CASSYVGGITGELFF
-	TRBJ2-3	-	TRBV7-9	TGTGCCAGCAGGCTCATAGCGGCACCGGGGTATACGCAGTATTTT	CASRLIAAPGYTQYF
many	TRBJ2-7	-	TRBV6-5	TGTGCCAGCAGCCGGGGCGTCGAGCAGTACTTC	CASSRGVEQYF
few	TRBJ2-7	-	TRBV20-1	TGCAGTGCTAGGGCCTCTCCCCCTCAGGGTAGGATTTACGAGCAGTACTTC	CSARASPPQGRIYEQYF